This T cell receptor (beta chain) derives from a study of blood T cell repertoires in COVID-19 (dated by TCRdb to the early 2020s). Looking at the study overall: Collaborator samples came from the United States, Italy and Spain and covered acute and convalescent phases of COVID-19. The material from the prospective study consisted of cDNA or gDNA derived from T cells, B-cell-depleted T cells, or PBMCs. Subjects who had been exposed to COVID-19, were actively infected with it, or had recovered from it provided the deeply sampled blood TCRbeta repertoires that made up the dataset. The repertoires were made available in a free public database intended to serve as a resource for research on the immune response to SARS-CoV-2. The samples were drawn from the first 160 participants of the ongoing ImmuneRACE study and from some 1,300 subjects provided by 6 global collaborators. A de-identified subject ID, COVID-19 status, age in years and sex were almost always included in the sample metadata. Where HLA class I and class II types were available, the types were taken from metadata supplied by the sample provider, not from assay-based typing. Broader findings and caveats from the paper: The quantity of clinical and demographic metadata differed by source and by participant and was supplied without curation.

CDR1 and CDR2 (SGHRS, YFSETQ) derive from the germline V gene. Trimming costs V 2 bases and J 0 bases, and their ends lie 5 bases apart. Counted from cysteine to phenylalanine, this CDR3 has 13 amino acids. The read is trimmed to its CDR3 DNA, 39 bases read in frame from base 1. To note about this clone: Its antigen is currently not known. Nothing much larger sits one base from this clone, and base qualities are not available.

Whole blood was collected in K2EDTA tubes by collaborating institutions according to the institutions' own protocols. For TCRbeta analysis, collaborators shipped samples as frozen whole blood, isolated PBMCs, or DNA extracted from either of those sample types. The immunoSEQ Assay, a bias-controlled multiplex PCR, was used to amplify TCRbeta CDR3 regions from genomic DNA. In the authors' own workflow: The number of nucleated cells in each sample was estimated from the amplification of reference gene primers within the assay. Sequence reads were collapsed and filtered to measure the absolute abundance of every unique TCRbeta CDR3 rearrangement. For each sample, productive Simpson clonality was calculated by taking the square root of Simpson's diversity index across productive rearrangements. The immuneACCESS repertoire file appears here via TCRdb, limited to in-frame rearrangements. These files lack a portion of the clones; in checked studies, under half of the deficit traces to unresolved V genes, and the cause of the others is not known. V, J and clone size are those of that table, while D and trimming were read from the DNA. This sample is represented by 130,000 to 150,000 clones; over 70% of them were singletons. Of the sample, roughly 1.5% is held by the ten largest clones.

The sequence derives from a woman aged 50 to 65 with acute or convalescent COVID-19. The V gene is TRBV5-1 and the J gene is TRBJ2-5; the D gene cannot be named for sure. The source material was peripheral blood. The CDR3 sequence is CASSLTDQETQYF. In nucleotides, the sequence is TGCGCCAGCAGCTTAACAGACCAAGAGACCCAGTACTTC.